This entry concerns a single TCR beta chain. The V gene's germline CDR1 is SEHNR and CDR2 FQNEAQ (reference sequence). Trimming removed 2 bases from V and 6 bases from J, with 16 bases in between. This CDR3 has 15 residues. This entry comes from a study of blood T cell repertoires in COVID-19. Study-wide background: The analysed material was cDNA or gDNA that came from T cells, B-cell-depleted T cells, or PBMCs.

In the source study's methods: Estimated nucleated cell counts came from reference gene primer amplification. The data were produced by immunoSEQ multiplex PCR, yet TCRdb's version contains in-frame clones alone and is incomplete. That table furnishes V, J and clone size, whereas the DNA furnished D and trimming. In the table there are about 220,000 clones, 86% of which are singletons. In terms of age and location, participants ranged from roughly 18 to 90 years and lived in about two dozen US areas. Participant-reported clinical history was the basis for cohort assignment. This TCR was sampled from a woman aged 40 to 50 with acute COVID-19. The specimen sequenced was PBMCs or T cells enriched from blood (not recorded which). V is TRBV7-9 and J is TRBJ1-1, with D possibly matching TRBD1 (6 bases). The DNA of the CDR3 is TGTGCCAGCAGCTTATCCCAACAGGGTGGGGCTGAAGCTTTCTTT. Its translation: CASSLSQQGGAEAFF. Supplemented by reference TRBV7-9 and TRBJ1-1, the full variable domain reads DTGVSQNPRHKITKRGQNVTFRCDPISEHNRLYWYRQTLGQGPEFLTYFQNEAQLEKSRLLSDRFSAERPKGSFSTLEIQRTEQGDSAMYLCASSLSQQGGAEAFFGQGTRLTVV.